This T cell receptor beta chain appears in the sequencing data of a study of blood T cells in healthy people across ages. The second PCR ran roughly 6 to 11 cycles with a sample-barcoded 5' primer and J-beta primers. Each sample provided no less than 2.5 million CDR3-containing paired-end reads. TCRdb independently ran MiXCR on the 5' RACE reads; one entry per CDR3 protein. There are fewer than 2,000,000 distinct CDR3 sequences in the sample; approximately 32% occur only once, and approximately 11% lies in the top ten. This clonotype was detected only once. The source material was blood. The receptor comes from a woman in her twenties or thirties in good health.

CDR3 coding DNA: TGTGCCATCAGTGAGACGGGGCGAGAGACCCAGTTCTTC. It codes for CAISETGRETQFF. The rearrangement uses TRBV10-3 and TRBJ2-1, with D perhaps given as TRBD1 or TRBD2 (5 bases each). Germline loops: CDR1 ENHRY, CDR2 SYGVKD. This CDR3 is built from 13 residues. Trimming stripped 2 bases from V and 13 bases from J, with 15 bases between.